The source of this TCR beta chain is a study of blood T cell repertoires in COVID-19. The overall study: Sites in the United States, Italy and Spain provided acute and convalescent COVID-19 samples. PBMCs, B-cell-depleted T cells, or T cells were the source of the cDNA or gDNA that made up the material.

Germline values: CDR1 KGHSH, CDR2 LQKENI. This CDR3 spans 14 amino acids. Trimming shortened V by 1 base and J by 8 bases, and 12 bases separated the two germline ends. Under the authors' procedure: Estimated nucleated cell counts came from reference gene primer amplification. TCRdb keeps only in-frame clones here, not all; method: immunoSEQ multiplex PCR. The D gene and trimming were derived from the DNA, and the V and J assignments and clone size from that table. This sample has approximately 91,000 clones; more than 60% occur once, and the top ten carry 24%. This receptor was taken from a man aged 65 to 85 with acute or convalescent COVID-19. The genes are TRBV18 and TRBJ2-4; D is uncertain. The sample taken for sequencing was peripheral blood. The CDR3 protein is CASSPLPRTDIQYF. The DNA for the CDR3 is TGTGCCAGCTCACCACTCCCGCGAACGGACATTCAGTACTTC.